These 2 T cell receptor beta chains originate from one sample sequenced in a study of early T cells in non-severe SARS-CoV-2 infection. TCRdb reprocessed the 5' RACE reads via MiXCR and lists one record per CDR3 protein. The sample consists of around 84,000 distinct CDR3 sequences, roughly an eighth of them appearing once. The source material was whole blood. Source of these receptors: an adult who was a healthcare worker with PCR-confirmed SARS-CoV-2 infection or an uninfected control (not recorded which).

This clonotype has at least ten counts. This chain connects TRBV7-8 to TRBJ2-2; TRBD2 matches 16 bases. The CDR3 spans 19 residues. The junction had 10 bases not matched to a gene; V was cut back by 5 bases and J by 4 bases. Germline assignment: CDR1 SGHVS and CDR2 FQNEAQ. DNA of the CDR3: TGTGCCAGCAGCCTGACCGGGACTAGCGGGAGGGCGGTCACCGGGGAGCTGTTTTTT. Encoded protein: CASSLTGTSGRAVTGELFF.

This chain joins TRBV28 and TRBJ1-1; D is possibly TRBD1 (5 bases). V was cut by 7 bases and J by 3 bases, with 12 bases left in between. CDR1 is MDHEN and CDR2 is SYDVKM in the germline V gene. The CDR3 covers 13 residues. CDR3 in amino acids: CASNQGRDTEAFF. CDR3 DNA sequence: TGTGCCAGCAATCAGGGCAGGGACACTGAAGCTTTCTTT.